The 3 T cell receptor beta chains below all came from one sample that was sequenced in a study of cytomegalovirus exposure and HLA in healthy donors. With 60 Vbeta and 13 Jbeta primers, the PCR was carried out. Libraries were prepared by immunoSEQ multiplex PCR; TCRdb keeps only in-frame clonotypes and omits some of them. This sample has roughly 190,000 clones, with roughly 86% found just once. Sequenced: PBMCs. The receptors come from a woman aged 18-35 years in good health and CMV-seronegative.

The chain couples TRBV4-2 to TRBJ1-5; TRBD1 aligns across 8 bases. Trimming at V came to 0 bases and at J to 6 bases, leaving 7 bases not matched to a gene. Looked up from germline, CDR1 is LGHNA and CDR2 is YNFKEQ. There are 16 residues in the CDR3. The CDR3 spells CASSQEAGGSGQPQHF. CDR3 DNA sequence: TGTGCCAGCAGCCAAGAGGCAGGGGGCTCGGGTCAGCCCCAGCATTTT.

This rearrangement joins TRBV5-1 to TRBJ1-5; no clear D gene. The CDR3 has 17 residues. Trimming took off 0 bases at V and 4 bases at J, with 17 bases between the two ends. Germline V CDR1 and CDR2: SGHRS, YFSETQ. The CDR3 sequence: CASSLGGAGGRNQPQHF. The CDR3 coding sequence is TGCGCCAGCAGCTTGGGCGGTGCCGGAGGGAGAAATCAGCCCCAGCATTTT.

The chain carries TRBV2 and TRBJ1-6; D possibly corresponds to TRBD1 (6 bases). Trimming removed 7 bases from V and 7 bases from J, with 14 bases in between. The CDR3 runs 14 residues. Per germline, CDR1 SNHLY and CDR2 FYNNEI. The DNA of the CDR3 is TGTGCCAGCACCCACAGGGTGCAGAATTCACCCCTCCACTTT. The encoded protein is CASTHRVQNSPLHF.